A selection of T cell receptor beta chains follows, all from one sample in a study of control samples from healthy donors and cancer patients. This table comes from immunoSEQ multiplex PCR, and its TCRdb copy is limited to in-frame clones, with some not included. The data show tens of thousands of clones, about 88% seen once. Sequenced input: blood. The receptors were gathered from a woman in her 70s in good health. CDR3s include the opening cysteine and the closing phenylalanine or tryptophan. The D gene is left open where the match is weak. Clone size is given for some rows only: seen once, a few or many times, or a class if the clone is expanded.

v_call	j_call	clone_size	cdr3_length	d_call	cdr3_aa	cdr3_nt
TRBV5-8	TRBJ2-3	.	15	.	CASSLVRLQTDTQYF	TGTGCCAGCAGCTTGGTTCGACTACAGACAGATACGCAGTATTTT
TRBV29-1	TRBJ2-7	.	13	TRBD1	CSVLTGISYEQYF	TGCAGCGTTTTGACAGGGATCTCCTACGAGCAGTACTTC
TRBV6-1	TRBJ2-1	.	15	.	CASSERAGSYNEQFF	TGTGCCAGCAGTGAAAGGGCAGGCTCCTACAATGAGCAGTTCTTC
TRBV9	TRBJ2-7	.	15	.	CASSVGTGTVYEQYF	TGTGCCAGCAGCGTAGGGACCGGCACGGTCTACGAGCAGTACTTC
TRBV5-4	TRBJ2-3	.	13	.	CASSVDGFGTQYF	TGTGCCAGCAGCGTGGACGGCTTTGGCACGCAGTATTTT
TRBV5-1	TRBJ2-7	.	16	.	CASSLGGPSTTYEQYF	TGCGCCAGCAGCTTGGGGGGGCCTAGCACAACCTACGAGCAGTACTTC
TRBV19	TRBJ2-1	medium-sized	16	.	CASSIFSGGPYNEQFF	TGTGCCAGTAGTATTTTTTCCGGGGGCCCTTACAATGAGCAGTTCTTC
TRBV4-3	TRBJ2-7	.	15	TRBD2	CASSPTTSGSYEQYF	TGCGCCAGCAGCCCAACGACTAGCGGGAGCTACGAGCAGTACTTC
TRBV5-6	TRBJ1-2	.	13	.	CASRATTNYGYTF	TGTGCCAGCAGGGCGACGACTAACTATGGCTACACCTTC
TRBV3-1/TRBV3-2	TRBJ1-2	.	13	.	CASSRQGIGGYTF	TGTGCCAGCAGCCGTCAGGGCATTGGGGGCTACACCTTC
TRBV5-4	TRBJ2-3	.	16	TRBD1	CASSKGQGAGADTQYF	TGTGCCAGCAGCAAAGGACAGGGGGCTGGCGCAGATACGCAGTATTTT
TRBV5-1	TRBJ1-2	.	15	TRBD1	CASSARTGGTGGYTF	TGCGCCAGCAGCGCCCGGACAGGGGGGACCGGTGGCTACACCTTC
TRBV19	TRBJ1-1	.	15	.	CASSKGDSLNTEAFF	TGTGCCAGTAGTAAAGGAGACAGCTTGAACACTGAAGCTTTCTTT
TRBV3-1/TRBV3-2	TRBJ1-2	.	11	.	CASSQASGYTF	TGTGCCAGCAGCCAGGCTAGTGGCTACACCTTC
TRBV11-2	TRBJ2-1	.	13	.	CASSLVGFREQFF	TGTGCCAGCAGTTTAGTCGGTTTTCGGGAGCAGTTCTTC
TRBV10-1	TRBJ1-6	.	13	.	CASSDRTQAPLHF	TGCGCCAGCAGTGACAGGACCCAGGCACCCCTCCACTTT
TRBV10-3	TRBJ1-4	.	14	TRBD1	CAISDGTGEDKLFF	TGTGCCATCAGCGACGGGACAGGGGAGGACAAACTGTTTTTT
TRBV6-4	TRBJ1-2	.	14	TRBD1	CASSPGTGSYGYTF	TGTGCCAGCAGTCCCGGGACAGGGAGCTATGGCTACACCTTC
TRBV5-4	TRBJ1-3	.	15	.	CASSLKGGSGNTIYF	TGTGCCAGCAGCTTGAAGGGTGGCTCTGGAAACACCATATATTTT
TRBV6-4	TRBJ2-1	.	15	TRBD2	CASSDSSGGANEQFF	TGTGCCAGCAGTGACTCTAGCGGGGGGGCCAATGAGCAGTTCTTC
TRBV12-3/TRBV12-4	TRBJ2-5	.	12	.	CASTQAIETQYF	TGTGCCAGCACCCAAGCAATAGAGACCCAGTACTTC
TRBV18	TRBJ2-7	.	15	TRBD1	CASSPQQGGLYEQYF	TGTGCCAGCTCACCCCAACAGGGGGGTCTGTACGAGCAGTACTTC
TRBV20-1	TRBJ2-3	.	11	TRBD2	CSASRGVVQYF	TGCAGTGCTTCCCGGGGGGTGGTGCAGTATTTT
TRBV5-1	TRBJ1-2	once	16	.	CASSPSGWSGSYGYTF	TGCGCCAGCAGCCCGAGTGGTTGGTCAGGCAGCTATGGCTACACCTTC
TRBV7-9	TRBJ2-3	few	14	.	CASSLITAGSTQYF	TGTGCCAGCAGCTTAATCACCGCAGGGAGCACGCAGTATTTT
TRBV19	TRBJ2-7	.	13	TRBD1	CASSGTGGFEQYF	TGTGCCAGCTCCGGGACAGGGGGCTTCGAGCAGTACTTC
TRBV13	TRBJ2-2	.	15	TRBD2	CASSLTSGRAGELFF	TGTGCCAGCAGCTTGACTAGCGGGAGGGCCGGGGAGCTGTTTTTT
TRBV5-1	TRBJ1-3	.	13	.	CASSLSSGNTIYF	TGCGCCAGCAGCTTGAGCTCTGGAAACACCATATATTTT
TRBV7-8	TRBJ2-7	.	13	.	CASSFRDLKEQYF	TGTGCCAGCAGCTTCCGGGACTTAAAGGAGCAGTACTTC
TRBV9	TRBJ2-4	.	14	TRBD1	CATQQGAPKNIQYF	TGTGCCACCCAACAGGGGGCGCCCAAAAACATTCAGTACTTC
TRBV7-2	TRBJ2-3	.	15	.	CASSIQGMGTDTQYF	TGTGCCAGCAGCATACAGGGAATGGGGACAGATACGCAGTATTTT
TRBV14	TRBJ1-2	.	17	.	CASSQVEGNGILYGYTF	TGTGCCAGCAGCCAAGTTGAAGGAAACGGGATCCTCTATGGCTACACCTTC
TRBV30	TRBJ1-5	.	19	TRBD1	CAWSVRGFTGTVIDQPQHF	TGTGCCTGGAGTGTACGAGGTTTTACCGGGACAGTCATTGATCAGCCCCAGCATTTT
TRBV6-1	TRBJ1-2	.	14	TRBD1	CASSDRTGLNGYTF	TGTGCCAGCAGTGACCGGACAGGGCTAAACGGCTACACCTTC